Sequencing of this TCR beta chain was carried out in a study of cytomegalovirus exposure and HLA in healthy donors. At the level of the study: Among around 180 million T cells, an earlier analysis found about 100 million unique TCR beta sequences. Study-wide findings and caveats: Immune exposure information available was restricted to CMV serostatus. Other equally common chains were less clonally expanded than HLA-associated TCR beta chains, a later analysis showed. Whilst most TCR sequences proved rare, a subset of public TCRs occurred across many donors.

Worth noting for this clone: Its antigen is unknown.

The V gene lost 3 bases and the J gene lost 4 bases, with 7 bases spanning the gap. The CDR3 length is 13 residues. The V gene's germline CDR1 is SGDLS and CDR2 YYNGEE. Use of 60 Vbeta and 13 Jbeta primers characterized the PCR. Measured with immunoSEQ multiplex PCR; TCRdb has only the in-frame clones, and not every one. The data show more than 95,000 clones, less than 80% seen once. The sequence derives from a woman aged 50 to 65 in good health and CMV-seronegative. The sample consisted of PBMCs. This chain connects TRBV9 to TRBJ2-2; D possibly corresponds to TRBD1 (6 bases). CDR3: CASSDRVTGELFF. In DNA, the CDR3 is TGTGCCAGCAGCGACAGGGTCACCGGGGAGCTGTTTTTT.